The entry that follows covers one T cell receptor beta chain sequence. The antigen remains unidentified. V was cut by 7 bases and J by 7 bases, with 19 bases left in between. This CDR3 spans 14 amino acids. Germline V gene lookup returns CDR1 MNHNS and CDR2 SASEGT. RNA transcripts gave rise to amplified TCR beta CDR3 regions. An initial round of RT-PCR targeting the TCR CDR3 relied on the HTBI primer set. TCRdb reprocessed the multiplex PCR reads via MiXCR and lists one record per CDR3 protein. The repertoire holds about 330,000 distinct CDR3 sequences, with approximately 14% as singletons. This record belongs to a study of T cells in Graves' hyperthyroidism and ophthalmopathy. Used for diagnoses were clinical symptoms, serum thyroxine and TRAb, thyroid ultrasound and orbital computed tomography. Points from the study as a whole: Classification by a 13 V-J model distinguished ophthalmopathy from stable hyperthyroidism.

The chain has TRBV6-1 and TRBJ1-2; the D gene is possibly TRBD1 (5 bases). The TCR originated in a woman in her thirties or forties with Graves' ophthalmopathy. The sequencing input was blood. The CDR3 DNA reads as TGTGCCAGCACACCGAGCAAGGGGATCGGTGGCTACACCTTC. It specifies CASTPSKGIGGYTF.